This T cell receptor beta chain was obtained from a study of T cell changes during pregnancy in multiple sclerosis. The CDR3 contains 15 residues. V lost 1 base to trimming and J lost 4 bases, with 13 bases between them. Germline CDR1 is SGHTA and CDR2 is FQGNSA. Some clones are missing from TCRdb's copy, which holds only in-frame ones; the method was immunoSEQ multiplex PCR. The data contain about 83,000 clones, 90% to 95% of them singletons. The sequences come from peripheral blood, collected in the second trimester of pregnancy. This chain links TRBV7-2 with TRBJ1-1; TRBD1 might be the D (6 bases). The TCR comes from a female donor with multiple sclerosis, enrolled in a pregnancy study. CDR3 loop: CASSLGRGAVTEAFF. The CDR3, as DNA: TGTGCCAGCAGCTTAGGCCGGGGGGCCGTCACTGAAGCTTTCTTT.